Given below is one T cell receptor beta chain in context. This record comes from a study of blood T cell repertoires in COVID-19. Across the whole study: The United States, Italy and Spain supplied acute and convalescent COVID-19 samples. Sources were T cells, B-cell-depleted T cells, or PBMCs; the material itself was cDNA or gDNA.

Authors' processing steps: Reference gene primer amplification in the assay estimated nucleated cell counts. Data came from immunoSEQ multiplex PCR; TCRdb stores just in-frame clones and leaves some out. From that table come the V and J calls and clone size; the DNA was used to work out D and trimming. The profile shows tens of thousands of clones, about 85% of them singletons. Germline assignment: CDR1 SGHDT and CDR2 YYEEEE. The CDR3 has 14 residues. Trimming removed 7 bases from V and 0 bases from J, with 14 bases in between. The source is a human donor in a cohort sampled during active COVID-19. Sequencing was performed on peripheral blood. The rearrangement links TRBV5-6 to TRBJ2-7; tentatively, D is TRBD2 (5 bases). The CDR3 DNA is TGTGCCAGCGGAAGCAGCGGCCTCTCCTACGAGCAGTACTTC. Translated, it gives CASGSSGLSYEQYF.